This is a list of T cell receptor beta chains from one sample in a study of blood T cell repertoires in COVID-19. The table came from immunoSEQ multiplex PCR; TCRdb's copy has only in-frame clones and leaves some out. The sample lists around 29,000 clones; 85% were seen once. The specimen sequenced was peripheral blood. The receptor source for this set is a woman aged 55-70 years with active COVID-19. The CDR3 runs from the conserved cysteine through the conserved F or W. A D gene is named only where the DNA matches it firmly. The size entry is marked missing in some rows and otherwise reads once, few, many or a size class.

CDR3: CASSFRADTEAFF
DNA: TGCGCCAGCAGCTTCAGGGCAGACACTGAAGCTTTCTTT
size: .
V: TRBV5-1
J: TRBJ1-1
D: .

CDR3: CSGLGTGAHEQYF
DNA: TGCAGCGGACTGGGGACAGGGGCCCACGAGCAGTACTTC
size: .
V: TRBV29-1
J: TRBJ2-7
D: TRBD1

CDR3: CASSEWLAGALNTQYF
DNA: TGCGCCAGCAGTGAATGGCTAGCGGGAGCCCTAAATACGCAGTATTTT
size: .
V: TRBV10-2
J: TRBJ2-3
D: TRBD2

CDR3: CASSAPARGQAGRDNQPQHF
DNA: TGTGCTAGCAGCGCACCGGCCAGGGGACAGGCCGGGAGAGATAATCAGCCCCAGCATTTT
size: .
V: TRBV7-7
J: TRBJ1-5
D: TRBD1

CDR3: CASSLAELGYTF
DNA: TGTGCCAGCAGTTTAGCAGAACTCGGCTACACCTTC
size: few
V: TRBV12-3/TRBV12-4
J: TRBJ1-2
D: .

CDR3: CASSLGAALSNQPQHF
DNA: TGTGCCAGCAGCTTAGGGGCAGCCCTTAGCAATCAGCCCCAGCATTTT
size: .
V: TRBV7-2
J: TRBJ1-5
D: .

CDR3: CASSSSGGPYNEQFF
DNA: TGTGCCAGCAGTAGCAGCGGGGGGCCCTACAATGAGCAGTTCTTC
size: .
V: TRBV2
J: TRBJ2-1
D: TRBD2

CDR3: CASSVGTDGYYEQYF
DNA: TGTGCCAGCAGCGTCGGGACAGATGGTTATTACGAGCAGTACTTC
size: .
V: TRBV7-8
J: TRBJ2-7
D: TRBD1

CDR3: CASSSNIPGQGAYSTDTQYF
DNA: TGTGCCAGCAGTTCGAACATTCCGGGACAGGGGGCATATAGCACAGATACGCAGTATTTT
size: .
V: TRBV28
J: TRBJ2-3
D: TRBD1

CDR3: CASSRELNTGELFF
DNA: TGCGCCAGTTCCAGGGAATTAAACACCGGGGAGCTGTTTTTT
size: once
V: TRBV5-1
J: TRBJ2-2
D: .

CDR3: CASSYQGTLQETQYF
DNA: TGTGCCAGCAGTTACCAGGGGACCCTCCAAGAGACCCAGTACTTC
size: few
V: TRBV6-2/TRBV6-3
J: TRBJ2-5
D: .

CDR3: CASSQLPGQGASYEQYF
DNA: TGTGCCAGCAGCCAACTCCCGGGACAGGGGGCGTCTTACGAGCAGTACTTC
size: .
V: TRBV3-1/TRBV3-2
J: TRBJ2-7
D: TRBD1

CDR3: CASSLSGTGGANTEAFF
DNA: TGTGCCAGCTCACTCTCAGGGACAGGGGGGGCGAACACTGAAGCTTTCTTT
size: .
V: TRBV18
J: TRBJ1-1
D: TRBD1

CDR3: CASSPRDDRPLGSPLHF
DNA: TGTGCCAGCAGCCCCAGAGATGACAGACCTTTAGGTTCACCCCTCCACTTT
size: .
V: TRBV9
J: TRBJ1-6
D: .

CDR3: CASVRTGPYNSPLHF
DNA: TGTGCCAGCGTCCGGACAGGGCCCTATAATTCACCCCTCCACTTT
size: .
V: TRBV28
J: TRBJ1-6
D: TRBD1

CDR3: CASSYVSGSFTSYNEQFF
DNA: TGTGCCAGCAGTTACGTTAGCGGGAGTTTTACGTCCTACAATGAGCAGTTCTTC
size: .
V: TRBV6-2/TRBV6-3
J: TRBJ2-1
D: TRBD2

CDR3: CASSAGWVQFF
DNA: TGTGCCAGCAGCGCCGGGTGGGTGCAGTTCTTC
size: few
V: TRBV7-2
J: TRBJ2-1
D: .

CDR3: CASSVARDGPNTGELFF
DNA: TGTGCCAGCAGCGTAGCCAGGGATGGGCCGAACACCGGGGAGCTGTTTTTT
size: .
V: TRBV9
J: TRBJ2-2
D: .

CDR3: CASSQGSGYGYTF
DNA: TGTGCCAGCAGCCAAGGTTCAGGATATGGCTACACCTTC
size: .
V: TRBV3-1/TRBV3-2
J: TRBJ1-2
D: .

CDR3: CATTRTSGSSDTQYF
DNA: TGTGCCACTACCCGGACTAGCGGGAGTTCCGATACGCAGTATTTT
size: .
V: TRBV19
J: TRBJ2-3
D: TRBD2

CDR3: CASSLSGQGFYEQYF
DNA: TGCGCCAGCAGCTTATCGGGACAGGGGTTCTACGAGCAGTACTTC
size: .
V: TRBV5-1
J: TRBJ2-7
D: TRBD1

CDR3: CASSPIGTGTGTYNEQFF
DNA: TGTGCCAGCAGTCCAATTGGGACCGGGACAGGGACCTACAATGAGCAGTTCTTC
size: .
V: TRBV27
J: TRBJ2-1
D: TRBD1

CDR3: CASSPGQGGWDEQYF
DNA: TGTGCCAGCAGCCCTGGACAGGGTGGATGGGACGAGCAGTACTTC
size: few
V: TRBV9
J: TRBJ2-7
D: TRBD1

CDR3: CASSPQRASGNTDTQYF
DNA: TGTGCCAGCAGCCCTCAGCGGGCTAGCGGTAACACAGATACGCAGTATTTT
size: .
V: TRBV5-4
J: TRBJ2-3
D: TRBD2

CDR3: CASRREASSYEQYF
DNA: TGCGCCAGCAGAAGGGAGGCCTCCTCCTACGAGCAGTACTTC
size: .
V: TRBV5-1
J: TRBJ2-7
D: .

CDR3: CASSPWDRGVGEQYF
DNA: TGTGCCAGCAGCCCATGGGACAGAGGGGTCGGCGAGCAGTACTTC
size: .
V: TRBV3-1/TRBV3-2
J: TRBJ2-7
D: TRBD1

CDR3: CASSEKGTRGYQETQYF
DNA: TGCGCCAGCAGTGAGAAGGGGACACGAGGGTACCAAGAGACCCAGTACTTC
size: .
V: TRBV10-2
J: TRBJ2-5
D: .

CDR3: CASSLGQGISPLHF
DNA: TGCGCCAGCAGCTTGGGACAGGGGATCTCACCCCTCCACTTT
size: once
V: TRBV5-1
J: TRBJ1-6
D: TRBD1

CDR3: CASSVVPGGGYNEQFF
DNA: TGTGCCAGCAGCGTAGTTCCGGGAGGAGGTTACAATGAGCAGTTCTTC
size: .
V: TRBV9
J: TRBJ2-1
D: TRBD2

CDR3: CASSVRGMTGELFF
DNA: TGTGCCAGCAGTGTTAGGGGAATGACCGGGGAGCTGTTTTTT
size: .
V: TRBV25-1
J: TRBJ2-2
D: .

CDR3: CASSGWTGGGYTF
DNA: TGTGCCAGCAGTGGCTGGACAGGGGGCGGCTACACCTTC
size: .
V: TRBV2
J: TRBJ1-2
D: TRBD1

CDR3: CASSPHHRGEKLFF
DNA: TGTGCCAGCAGCCCCCACCACAGGGGGGAAAAACTGTTTTTT
size: .
V: TRBV3-1/TRBV3-2
J: TRBJ1-4
D: TRBD1

CDR3: CASSPRRTGLGTNEKLFF
DNA: TGTGCCAGCTCACCCCGGAGGACGGGCCTTGGAACTAATGAAAAACTGTTTTTT
size: .
V: TRBV18
J: TRBJ1-4
D: .

CDR3: CASSQPTGGELTSTDTQYF
DNA: TGTGCCAGCAGCCAACCGACAGGGGGCGAACTCACTAGCACAGATACGCAGTATTTT
size: .
V: TRBV7-9
J: TRBJ2-3
D: TRBD1

CDR3: CASSSRTGLTNQPQHF
DNA: TGTGCCAGCAGTTCACGGACAGGGCTAACCAATCAGCCCCAGCATTTT
size: .
V: TRBV27
J: TRBJ1-5
D: TRBD1

CDR3: CASSLDRGGASGNEQFF
DNA: TGTGCCAGCAGCTTAGATCGCGGGGGGGCTTCGGGAAATGAGCAGTTCTTC
size: .
V: TRBV11-3
J: TRBJ2-1
D: TRBD2

CDR3: CASSSTGVQPQHF
DNA: TGTGCCAGCAGTTCGACAGGGGTTCAGCCCCAGCATTTT
size: .
V: TRBV28
J: TRBJ1-5
D: TRBD1

CDR3: CASSVDPGGGEEQFF
DNA: TGTGCCAGCAGCGTAGATCCTGGGGGGGGAGAGGAGCAGTTCTTC
size: .
V: TRBV9
J: TRBJ2-1
D: TRBD2

CDR3: CASSPVSGQTYNEQFF
DNA: TGTGCCAGCAGCCCCGTGAGCGGACAGACCTACAATGAGCAGTTCTTC
size: once
V: TRBV2
J: TRBJ2-1
D: .

CDR3: CASSLGTSSGELFF
DNA: TGTGCCAGCAGCTTAGGGACTAGCAGCGGGGAGCTGTTTTTT
size: .
V: TRBV11-2
J: TRBJ2-2
D: TRBD2

CDR3: CASSSPSVYEQFF
DNA: TGTGCCAGCAGCTCCCCTAGCGTTTATGAGCAGTTCTTC
size: .
V: TRBV6-6
J: TRBJ2-1
D: .

CDR3: CASSLTYGVNQPQHF
DNA: TGTGCCAGCAGTTTAACTTACGGGGTAAATCAGCCCCAGCATTTT
size: .
V: TRBV28
J: TRBJ1-5
D: .

CDR3: CASSLSHSYNEQFF
DNA: TGTGCCAGCAGTTTATCACATTCCTACAATGAGCAGTTCTTC
size: .
V: TRBV27
J: TRBJ2-1
D: .

CDR3: CASSGTGLEPLHF
DNA: TGTGCCAGCAGTGGAACAGGGTTGGAGCCCCTCCACTTT
size: .
V: TRBV25-1
J: TRBJ1-6
D: .

CDR3: CATSDNPGQGYEQYF
DNA: TGTGCCACCAGTGATAATCCGGGACAGGGGTACGAGCAGTACTTC
size: .
V: TRBV24-1
J: TRBJ2-7
D: TRBD1

CDR3: CASSYGTGGGNYGYTF
DNA: TGTGCCAGCAGTTACGGGACAGGGGGTGGAAACTATGGCTACACCTTC
size: few
V: TRBV6-5
J: TRBJ1-2
D: TRBD1

CDR3: CAWRDRQSSGNTIYF
DNA: TGTGCCTGGAGGGATAGACAGAGCTCTGGAAACACCATATATTTT
size: .
V: TRBV30
J: TRBJ1-3
D: .

CDR3: CASSPRSGGRDGKDTQYF
DNA: TGTGCCAGCAGCCCGCGTTCGGGGGGGAGGGATGGGAAAGATACGCAGTATTTT
size: .
V: TRBV3-1/TRBV3-2
J: TRBJ2-3
D: TRBD2

CDR3: CASILGRANEQFF
DNA: TGTGCCAGCATATTGGGCAGGGCCAATGAGCAGTTCTTC
size: .
V: TRBV6-5
J: TRBJ2-1
D: .

CDR3: CASSRTSGSSYEQYF
DNA: TGTGCCAGCAGCCGTACTAGCGGAAGCTCCTACGAGCAGTACTTC
size: .
V: TRBV6-5
J: TRBJ2-7
D: TRBD2

CDR3: CASSRPGFNEQFF
DNA: TGTGCCAGCAGCCGCCCAGGGTTTAATGAGCAGTTCTTC
size: .
V: TRBV11-2
J: TRBJ2-1
D: .

CDR3: CASSPPGNYNEQFF
DNA: TGTGCCAGCAGTCCTCCCGGGAACTACAATGAGCAGTTCTTC
size: .
V: TRBV6-5
J: TRBJ2-1
D: .

CDR3: CASSGTGGAQGYTF
DNA: TGTGCCAGCAGCGGGACAGGGGGCGCGCAGGGCTACACCTTC
size: .
V: TRBV7-2
J: TRBJ1-2
D: TRBD1

CDR3: CASSLGLKETQYF
DNA: TGTGCCAGCAGCTTAGGACTGAAAGAGACCCAGTACTTC
size: few
V: TRBV11-2
J: TRBJ2-5
D: .

CDR3: CASSKSGTGLDEQFF
DNA: TGTGCCAGCAGTAAAAGCGGGACAGGGCTCGATGAGCAGTTCTTC
size: .
V: TRBV28
J: TRBJ2-1
D: TRBD1

CDR3: CACSPRDRGPDTQYF
DNA: TGTGCCTGCTCCCCCCGGGACAGGGGCCCAGATACGCAGTATTTT
size: once
V: TRBV30
J: TRBJ2-3
D: TRBD1

CDR3: CASGETSGGKNIQYF
DNA: TGTGCCAGCGGTGAGACTAGCGGGGGGAAAAACATTCAGTACTTC
size: .
V: TRBV2
J: TRBJ2-4
D: TRBD2

CDR3: CASSLSRIDSPLHF
DNA: TGCGCCAGCAGCTTGTCCAGGATTGATTCACCCCTCCACTTT
size: .
V: TRBV5-1
J: TRBJ1-6
D: .